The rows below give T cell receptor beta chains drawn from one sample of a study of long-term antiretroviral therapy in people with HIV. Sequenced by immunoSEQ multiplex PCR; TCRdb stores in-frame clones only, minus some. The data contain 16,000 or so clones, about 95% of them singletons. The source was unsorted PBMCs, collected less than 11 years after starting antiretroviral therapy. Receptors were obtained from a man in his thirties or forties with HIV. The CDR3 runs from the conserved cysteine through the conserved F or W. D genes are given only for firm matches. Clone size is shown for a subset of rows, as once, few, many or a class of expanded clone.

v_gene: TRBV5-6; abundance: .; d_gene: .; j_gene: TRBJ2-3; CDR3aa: CASSLDGAIGDTQYF; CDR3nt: TGTGCCAGCAGCTTGGATGGCGCAATAGGGGATACGCAGTATTTT
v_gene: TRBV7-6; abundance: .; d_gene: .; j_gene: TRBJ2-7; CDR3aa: CASSTGTQNEQYF; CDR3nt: TGTGCCAGCAGCACCGGGACTCAAAACGAGCAGTACTTC
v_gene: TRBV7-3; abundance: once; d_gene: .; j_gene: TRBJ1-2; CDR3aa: CASSLIPGPVGYTF; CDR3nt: TGTGCCAGCAGCTTAATCCCGGGTCCTGTAGGCTACACCTTC
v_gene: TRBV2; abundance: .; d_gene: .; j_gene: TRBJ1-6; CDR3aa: CASSERGYRTGSPLHF; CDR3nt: TGTGCCAGCAGTGAAAGGGGGTACAGAACCGGTTCACCCCTCCACTTT
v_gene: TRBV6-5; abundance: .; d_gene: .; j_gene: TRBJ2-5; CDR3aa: CASSSGQGGVETQYF; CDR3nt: TGTGCCAGCAGTTCTGGCCAGGGGGGAGTGGAGACCCAGTACTTC
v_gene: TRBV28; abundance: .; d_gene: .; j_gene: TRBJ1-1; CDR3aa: CASRVTGLLNMNTEAFF; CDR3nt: TGTGCCAGCAGGGTGACAGGCTTACTTAATATGAACACTGAAGCTTTCTTT
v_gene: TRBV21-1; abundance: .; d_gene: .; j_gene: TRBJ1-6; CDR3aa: CASSGTFRVPLHF; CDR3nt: TGTGCCAGCAGCGGGACCTTTCGTGTACCCCTCCACTTT
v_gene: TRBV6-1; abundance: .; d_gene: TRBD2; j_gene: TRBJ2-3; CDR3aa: CASSELAGGPDTQYF; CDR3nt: TGTGCCAGCAGTGAACTAGCGGGGGGGCCAGATACGCAGTATTTT
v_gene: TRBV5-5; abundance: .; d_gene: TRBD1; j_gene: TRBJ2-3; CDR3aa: CASSDKTGADTQYF; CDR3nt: TGTGCCAGCAGCGACAAGACAGGGGCAGATACGCAGTATTTT
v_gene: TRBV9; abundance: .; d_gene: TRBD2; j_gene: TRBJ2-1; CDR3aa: CASSPGTSSYNEQFF; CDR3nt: TGTGCCAGCAGCCCTGGGACTAGCTCCTACAATGAGCAGTTCTTC
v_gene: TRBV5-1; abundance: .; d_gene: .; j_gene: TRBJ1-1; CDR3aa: CASSWGRVMNTEAFF; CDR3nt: TGCGCCAGCAGCTGGGGGAGGGTAATGAACACTGAAGCTTTCTTT
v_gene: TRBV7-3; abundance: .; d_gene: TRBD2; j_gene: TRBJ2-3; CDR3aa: CASSLTRRGREDTQYF; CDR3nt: TGTGCCAGCAGCTTAACGCGGCGGGGGAGGGAGGATACGCAGTATTTT
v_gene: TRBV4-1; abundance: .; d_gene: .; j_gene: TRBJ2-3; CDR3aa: CASSRDATDTQYF; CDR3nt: TGCGCCAGCAGTCGGGACGCCACAGATACGCAGTATTTT
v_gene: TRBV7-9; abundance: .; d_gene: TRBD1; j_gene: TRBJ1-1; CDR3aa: CASSSDRLNTEAFF; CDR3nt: TGTGCCAGCAGCTCGGACAGGCTGAACACTGAAGCTTTCTTT
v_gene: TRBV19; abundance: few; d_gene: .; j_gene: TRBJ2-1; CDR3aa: CATSDVGWSYNEQFF; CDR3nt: TGTGCCACCTCCGACGTCGGATGGTCTTACAATGAGCAGTTCTTC
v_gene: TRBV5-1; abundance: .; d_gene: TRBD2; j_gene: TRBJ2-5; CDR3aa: CASSGGTSGETQYF; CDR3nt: TGCGCCAGCAGCGGGGGGACTAGCGGGGAGACCCAGTACTTC
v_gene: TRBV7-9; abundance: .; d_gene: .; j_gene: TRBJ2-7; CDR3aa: CASSPDLQGEGEQYF; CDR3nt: TGTGCCAGCAGCCCCGACTTACAGGGGGAGGGCGAGCAGTACTTC
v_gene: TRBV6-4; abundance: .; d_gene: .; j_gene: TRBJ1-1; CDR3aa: CASSDPPRLEPTNTEAFF; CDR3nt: TGTGCCAGCAGTGACCCGCCAAGGTTAGAACCCACGAACACTGAAGCTTTCTTT
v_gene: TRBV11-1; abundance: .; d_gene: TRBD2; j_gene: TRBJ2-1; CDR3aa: CASSPSLAGENNEQFF; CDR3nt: TGTGCCAGCAGCCCTAGCCTAGCGGGGGAAAACAATGAGCAGTTCTTC
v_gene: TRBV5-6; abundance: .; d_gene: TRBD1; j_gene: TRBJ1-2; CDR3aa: CASSLTGGLSYTF; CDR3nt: TGTGCCAGCAGCTTGACAGGGGGCCTTAGCTACACCTTC
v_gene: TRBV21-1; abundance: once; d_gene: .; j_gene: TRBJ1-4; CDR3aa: CASSPKQGSREKLFF; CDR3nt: TGTGCCAGCAGCCCAAAACAGGGTAGCCGCGAAAAACTGTTTTTT
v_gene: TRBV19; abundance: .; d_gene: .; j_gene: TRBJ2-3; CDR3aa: CASSILIGPTDTQYF; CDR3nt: TGTGCCAGTAGTATATTGATAGGTCCAACAGATACGCAGTATTTT
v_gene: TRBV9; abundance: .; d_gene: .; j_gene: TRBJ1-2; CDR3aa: CASSEDSNYGYTF; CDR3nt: TGTGCCAGCAGCGAGGACAGTAACTATGGCTACACCTTC
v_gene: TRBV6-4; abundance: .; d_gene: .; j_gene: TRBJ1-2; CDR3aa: CASSLDRGYGYTF; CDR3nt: TGTGCCAGCAGCTTGGACAGAGGTTATGGCTACACCTTC
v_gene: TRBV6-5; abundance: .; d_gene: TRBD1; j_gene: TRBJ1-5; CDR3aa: CASSFTGTDQPQHF; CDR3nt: TGTGCCAGCAGTTTCACCGGGACAGACCAGCCCCAGCATTTT
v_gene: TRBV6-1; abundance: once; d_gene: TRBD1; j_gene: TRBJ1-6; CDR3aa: CASSLQGDSPLHF; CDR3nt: TGTGCCAGCAGTCTACAGGGGGATTCACCCCTCCACTTT
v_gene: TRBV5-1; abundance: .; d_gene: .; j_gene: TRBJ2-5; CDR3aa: CASSSWYAETQYF; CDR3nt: TGCGCCAGCAGCTCTTGGTATGCCGAGACCCAGTACTTC
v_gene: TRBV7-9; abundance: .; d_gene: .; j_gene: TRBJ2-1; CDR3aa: CASSLALGNEQFF; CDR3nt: TGTGCCAGCAGCTTAGCTTTGGGAAATGAGCAGTTCTTC
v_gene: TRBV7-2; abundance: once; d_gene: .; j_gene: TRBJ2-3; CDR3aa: CASSPGFQPDTQYF; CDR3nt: TGTGCCAGCAGCCCGGGATTTCAGCCAGATACGCAGTATTTT
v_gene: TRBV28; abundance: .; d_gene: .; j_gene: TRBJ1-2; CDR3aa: CASSLQGLGYGYTF; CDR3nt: TGTGCCAGCAGTTTACAGGGGTTAGGCTATGGCTACACCTTC
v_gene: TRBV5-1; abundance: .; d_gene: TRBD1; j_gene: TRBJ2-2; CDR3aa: CASIEQGGTGELFF; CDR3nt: TGCGCCAGCATCGAACAGGGGGGAACCGGGGAGCTGTTTTTT